Sequencing of this T cell receptor beta chain was carried out in a study of technical replicates of blood from a handful of donors. Assay used: immunoSEQ multiplex PCR; TCRdb lists only in-frame clones, some missing. The sample shows under 95,000 clones, roughly nine tenths of them seen only once. The germline V gene encodes CDR1 MNHNS and CDR2 SASEGT. With 4 bases clipped from V and 3 bases from J, the junction kept 11 bases outside the gene matches. This CDR3 comprises 17 residues. The genes are TRBV6-1 and TRBJ1-3, with 8 bases identical to TRBD1. The clonotype was recovered from a human donor in good health. Some clones in this sample may be carry-over from other donors' samples. Material: T cells isolated from PBMCs. CDR3 residues: CASSGNQGAWGGNTIYF. The CDR3 nucleotides are TGTGCCAGCAGTGGAAATCAGGGGGCATGGGGTGGAAACACCATATATTTT.